This entry features one TCR beta chain sequence. The CDR3 extends over 13 amino acids. CDR1 is SNHLY, CDR2 FYNNEI, per germline. Trimming left V 7 bases short and J 4 bases short, with 13 bases between. This entry comes from a study of shared clonotypes between healthy human individuals. TCRdb's table, derived via immunoSEQ multiplex PCR, lists solely in-frame clones and lacks some. The profile shows 2.3 million or so clones, 85% to 95% of them singletons. The V call is TRBV2, the J call TRBJ1-1; D not resolved. The sequence came from a man aged 18 to 29 in good health. Some clones in this sample may be carry-over from other donors' samples. The sequenced sample consisted of naive CD4+ T cells from PBMCs. The subset denotes: CD45RA+ positively selected. The CDR3 region has the DNA TGTGCCAGCACCGACGGAGGGAGCACTGAAGCTTTCTTT. As protein: CASTDGGSTEAFF.